This TCR beta chain was recovered during a study of tumor and adjacent non-tumor tissue in lung cancer. TCRbeta libraries were built with three rounds of nested PCR, modified from ARM-PCR. A single record per CDR3 protein comes from TCRdb applying MiXCR to the multiplex PCR reads. The sample shows more than 85,000 distinct CDR3 sequences, under 65% of them seen only once. Notes on the study in general: Tumor repertoires had a smaller top 100 clone share than normal lung.

Germline CDR1 reads SGHNT; CDR2 reads YYREEE (reference sequence). Between the trimmed V and J ends, which lost 0 bases and 4 bases, there was a span of 10 bases. This CDR3 spans 14 amino acids. RNA was extracted from bulk tissue without any cell sorting. Distant lung tissue was collected more than 3 cm away from the tumor edge. This clonotype was counted ten times or more. Its antigen is not identified. The genes are TRBV5-4 and TRBJ1-1, with D tentatively TRBD1 (6 bases). The clonotype originates from a man between 60 and 75 years old with non-small cell lung cancer. The sequencing input was distant non-tumor lung tissue. The CDR3 here is CASSLDRGATEAFF. The CDR3, as DNA: TGTGCCAGCAGCTTGGACCGGGGGGCCACTGAAGCTTTCTTT.